This T cell receptor (beta chain) comes out of a study of blood T cell repertoires in COVID-19. Study summary: COVID-19 samples from acute and convalescent phases originated in the United States, Italy and Spain. PBMCs, B-cell-depleted T cells, or T cells were the source of the cDNA or gDNA that made up the material.

The V segment lost 4 bases and the J segment 3 bases; nucleotides outside the gene matches: 6. The CDR3 consists of 15 residues. The germline gives CDR1 SNHLY, CDR2 FYNNEI. The protocol was immunoSEQ multiplex PCR, while the TCRdb copy is restricted to in-frame clones and leaves out a portion. The top ten clones hold about 5% of a sample with roughly 97,000 clones, roughly four fifths of them seen once. This chain connects TRBV2 to TRBJ2-3, with 8 bases identical to TRBD1. The sequence was obtained from a man aged 55-75 years with acute or convalescent COVID-19. Sequenced material: peripheral blood. CDR3 sequence: CASSGTGRWTDTQYF. The CDR3 DNA reads as TGTGCCAGCAGTGGGACAGGGCGTTGGACAGATACGCAGTATTTT.